The 18 T cell receptor beta chains presented below share a single source sample, sequenced in a study of CD8+CD57+ T cells in acquired aplastic anemia. For CDR3 and TCR beta VDJ profiling, genomic DNA was the template used. TCRdb passed the reads through MiXCR, listing each CDR3 protein once. The sample lists just over 400,000 distinct CDR3 sequences, under 80% seen once, with under 4.5% in the top ten. Sequencing input: sorted CD4+, CD8+, or CD8+CD57+ T cells (not recorded which) from PBMCs. Receptors were obtained from a human donor in good health, serving as a control.

The chain employs TRBV20-1 and TRBJ2-7; no firm D call. TRBJ2-1 matches the DNA end more closely, so the J call is doubtful. This CDR3 is 11 amino acids long. Per germline, CDR1 DFQATT and CDR2 SNEGSKA (reference sequence). CDR3 coding DNA: TGCAGTGCTACTACGGGCAATGAGCAGTTCTTC. Its protein product is CSATTGNEQFF.

The chain recombines TRBV7-8 with TRBJ2-7; 7 bases match TRBD2. The J segment lost 7 bases and the V segment lost 8 bases, leaving 11 bases of the junction unmatched. This CDR3 has 13 amino acids. Germline V gives CDR1 SGHVS, CDR2 FQNEAQ. The CDR3: CASGLGGLEEQYF. The CDR3 nucleotides are TGTGCCAGCGGATTGGGAGGGCTCGAGGAGCAGTACTTC.

This clonotype was observed many times. The rearrangement links TRBV5-1 to TRBJ2-1; D may match TRBD1 or TRBD2 (5 bases each). CDR1 is SGHRS and CDR2 is YFSETQ in the germline V gene. V dropped 4 bases and J dropped 2 bases, with 13 bases sitting between them. The CDR3 is 15 amino acids. The CDR3 loop is CASSPGLLAYNEQFF. In nucleotides, the CDR3 is TGCGCCAGCAGCCCGGGGCTTCTGGCCTACAATGAGCAGTTCTTC.

This clonotype was observed at least ten times. The rearrangement joins TRBV5-1 to TRBJ2-2; D gene ambiguous. The CDR3 is made up of 14 amino acids. Germline lookup yields CDR1 SGHRS and CDR2 YFSETQ. The V and J ends lost 0 bases and 3 bases respectively, with 6 bases between them. CDR3 sequence (DNA): TGCGCCAGCAGCTTGGCCCCGGACACCGGGGAGCTGTTTTTT. It is translated as CASSLAPDTGELFF. The full variable domain, completed using reference TRBV5-1 and TRBJ2-2, is KAGVTQTPRYLIKTRGQQVTLSCSPISGHRSVSWYQQTPGQGLQFLFEYFSETQRNKGNFPGRFSGRQFSNSRSEMNVSTLELGDSALYLCASSLAPDTGELFFGEGSRLTVL.

This clonotype was counted a single time. This sequence joins TRBV7-8 and TRBJ1-6; no clear D. This CDR3 has 16 amino acids. From germline, CDR1 is SGHVS and CDR2 FQNEAQ. V was clipped by 6 bases and J by 1 base, with 13 bases between them. CDR3 in DNA: TGTGCCAGCAGTGAAGGGATTTCGTCCTATAATTCACCCCTCCACTTT. Its protein is CASSEGISSYNSPLHF.

The V and J genes are TRBV12-3 or TRBV12-4 and TRBJ2-7, with 9 bases identical to TRBD1. This CDR3 spans 16 amino acids. V trimming: 7 bases; J trimming: 2 bases; junction bases outside the gene matches: 12. In DNA form, the CDR3 reads TGTGCCAGCAACCACCCTGGGGGGACAGGGCCCTACGAGCAGTACTTC. It translates to CASNHPGGTGPYEQYF.

The chain has TRBV5-1 and TRBJ1-2, with 9 bases fitting TRBD1. This CDR3 spans 14 amino acids. In germline, CDR1 is SGHRS, CDR2 YFSETQ. V trimming: 7 bases; J trimming: 9 bases; junction bases outside the gene matches: 13. CDR3 in DNA: TGCGCCAGCGGGCTCGGGGACAGGGAATTCAGCTACACCTTC. Translated, it gives CASGLGDREFSYTF.

On this clonotype: Because the CDR3's place on the DNA is in doubt, the DNA is left out and the CDR3 is given as listed by TCRdb. V gene TRBV24-1 combines with J gene TRBJ2-3; the table's D call TRBD1 went unverified against the DNA. The V gene's germline CDR1 is KGHDR and CDR2 SFDVKD. The CDR3 has 19 amino acids, counting both end residues. CDR3 residues: CATSVSRETEYFGPGTRYF.

This chain's CDR3 is CSARRPGLGTDTQYF. The DNA of the CDR3 is TGCAGTGCCCGGCGTCCAGGACTAGGGACAGATACGCAGTATTTT. The V gene is TRBV20-1, the J gene TRBJ2-3; 7 bases are a match to TRBD2. Looked up from germline, CDR1 is DFQATT and CDR2 is SNEGSKA (reference sequence). The V gene end was trimmed by 6 bases and the J gene end by 3 bases; junction bases not matched to a gene: 12. There are 15 residues in the CDR3.

This sequence joins TRBV20-1 and TRBJ2-1, with D hard to call. Trimming removed 2 bases from V and 5 bases from J, with 10 bases in between. Per germline, CDR1 DFQATT and CDR2 SNEGSKA (reference sequence). This CDR3 contains 13 residues. The chain's CDR3 is CSARTHKDNEQFF. The CDR3 coding sequence is TGCAGTGCTAGAACGCACAAGGACAATGAGCAGTTCTTC.

The rearrangement joins TRBV2 to TRBJ1-3, with D perhaps TRBD1 (6 bases). The V and J ends lost 6 bases and 13 bases respectively, with 22 bases between them. Germline CDR1 SNHLY, CDR2 FYNNEI. CDR3 length: 14 amino acids. The CDR3 DNA follows: TGTGCCAGCAGCGACTACGTAGGGGGAAATACAATATATTTT. This encodes CASSDYVGGNTIYF.

The table lists this clonotype with a count of one. The chain carries TRBV7-3 and TRBJ1-5, with D unclear. The germline V gene has CDR1 SGHTA and CDR2 FQGTGA. The CDR3 spans 13 residues. The V end was cut by 2 bases, the J end by 9 bases, with 11 bases between. CDR3 in DNA: TGTGCCAGCAGCTTATCTCCTGAGCCGCCCCAGCATTTT. Protein sequence: CASSLSPEPPQHF.

The rearrangement joins TRBV12-3 or TRBV12-4 to TRBJ1-1; 9 nucleotides line up with TRBD1. The V gene end was trimmed by 5 bases and the J gene end by 5 bases; junction bases not matched to a gene: 6. The CDR3 is made up of 14 amino acids. CDR3 nucleotides: TGTGCCAGCAGTCCGGGACAGGGAAGGACTGAAGCTTTCTTT. Residues: CASSPGQGRTEAFF.

The J gene is TRBJ2-7, the V gene TRBV20-1, with D tentatively TRBD2 (5 bases). This CDR3 is 10 amino acids long. Germline CDR1 reads DFQATT; CDR2 reads SNEGSKA (reference sequence). Trimming removed 6 bases from V and 5 bases from J, with 8 bases in between. CDR3 in DNA: TGCAGTGCCTTTAGCGACGAGCAGTACTTC. This translates into CSAFSDEQYF.

At least ten counts were recorded for this clonotype. The chain combines TRBV2 with TRBJ2-1; 10 bases agree with TRBD2. V lost 6 bases, J lost 7 bases, and 6 bases stayed unmatched. Per the germline V gene, CDR1 is SNHLY and CDR2 is FYNNEI. The CDR3 contains 14 residues. The CDR3 reads CASSFSGGPNEQFF. In nucleotides, the CDR3 is TGTGCCAGCAGCTTTAGCGGGGGGCCTAATGAGCAGTTCTTC. Looking up the rest from reference TRBV2 and TRBJ2-1 gives the full variable domain: EPEVTQTPSHQVTQMGQEVILRCVPISNHLYFYWYRQILGQKVEFLVSFYNNEISEKSEIFDDQFSVERPDGSNFTLKIRSTKLEDSAMYFCASSFSGGPNEQFFGPGTRLTVL.

The rearrangement links TRBV7-9 to TRBJ2-7; D tentatively reads TRBD1 or TRBD2 (5 bases each). V was shortened by 9 bases and J by 2 bases, with 20 bases between the two germline ends. Germline V gene lookup returns CDR1 SEHNR and CDR2 FQNEAQ (reference sequence). The CDR3 spans 15 residues. This CDR3 reads CASSLSGQGAYEQYF. The CDR3 nucleotides are TGTGCCAGTAGTCTATCTGGGCAGGGAGCCTACGAGCAGTACTTC.

This clonotype was counted a few times. The chain joins TRBV7-7 to TRBJ2-3; a possible D gene is TRBD1 (6 bases). V was trimmed by 5 bases and J by 4 bases, leaving 10 bases between them. The CDR3 is 13 amino acids. The germline V gene has CDR1 SSHAT and CDR2 FNYEAQ (reference sequence). The DNA of the CDR3 is TGTGCCAGCAGCCAACAGGGTGCAGATACGCAGTATTTT. This sequence encodes CASSQQGADTQYF.

This clonotype was detected once. J is TRBJ2-2 and V is TRBV11-2; TRBD2 is a possible D gene (6 bases). Germline V gives CDR1 SGHAT, CDR2 FQNNGV. The CDR3 runs 17 residues. The CDR3 here is CDRSLREAGTNTGELFF. In DNA, the CDR3 is TGTGACCGCAGCTTACGTGAGGCGGGGACGAACACCGGGGAGCTGTTTTTT.